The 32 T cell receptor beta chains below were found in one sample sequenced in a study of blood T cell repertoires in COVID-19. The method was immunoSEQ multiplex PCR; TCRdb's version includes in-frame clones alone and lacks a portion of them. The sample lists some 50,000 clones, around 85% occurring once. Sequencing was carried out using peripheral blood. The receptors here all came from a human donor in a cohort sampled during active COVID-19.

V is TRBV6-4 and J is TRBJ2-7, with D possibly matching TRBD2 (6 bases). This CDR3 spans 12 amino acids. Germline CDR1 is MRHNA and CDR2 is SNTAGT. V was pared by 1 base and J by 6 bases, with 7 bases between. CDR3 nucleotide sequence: TGTGCCAGCAGTGACTACGGGGGCGAGCAGTACTTC. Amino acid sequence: CASSDYGGEQYF.

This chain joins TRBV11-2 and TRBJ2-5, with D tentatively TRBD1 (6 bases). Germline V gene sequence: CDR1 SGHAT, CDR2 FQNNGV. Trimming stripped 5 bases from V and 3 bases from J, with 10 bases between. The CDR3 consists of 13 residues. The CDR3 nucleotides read TGTGCCAGCAGCATTTACAGGGAAGAGACCCAGTACTTC. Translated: CASSIYREETQYF.

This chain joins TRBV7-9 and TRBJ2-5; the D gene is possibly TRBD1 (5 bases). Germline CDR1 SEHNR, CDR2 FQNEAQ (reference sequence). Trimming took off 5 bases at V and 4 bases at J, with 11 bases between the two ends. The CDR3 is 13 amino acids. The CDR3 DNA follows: TGTGCCAGCAGCCCGACAGTATTAGAGACCCAGTACTTC. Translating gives CASSPTVLETQYF.

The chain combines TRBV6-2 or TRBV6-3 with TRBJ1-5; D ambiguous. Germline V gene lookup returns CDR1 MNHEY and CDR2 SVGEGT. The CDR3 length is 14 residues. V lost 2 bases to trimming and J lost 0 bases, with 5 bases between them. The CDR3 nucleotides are TGTGCCAGCAGTTACGGCGGTAGCAATCAGCCCCAGCATTTT. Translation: CASSYGGSNQPQHF.

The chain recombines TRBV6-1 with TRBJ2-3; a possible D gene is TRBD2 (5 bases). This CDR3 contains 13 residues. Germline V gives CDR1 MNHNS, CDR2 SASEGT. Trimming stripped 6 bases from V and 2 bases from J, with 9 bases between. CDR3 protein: CASSDYDTDTQYF. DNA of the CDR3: TGTGCCAGCAGCGACTACGACACAGATACGCAGTATTTT.

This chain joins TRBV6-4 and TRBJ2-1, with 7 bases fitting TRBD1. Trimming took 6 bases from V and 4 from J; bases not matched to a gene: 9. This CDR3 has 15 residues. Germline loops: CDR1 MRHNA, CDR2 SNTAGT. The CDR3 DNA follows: TGTGCCAGCAGCGAACAGGGGACAACTTACAATGAGCAGTTCTTC. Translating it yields CASSEQGTTYNEQFF.

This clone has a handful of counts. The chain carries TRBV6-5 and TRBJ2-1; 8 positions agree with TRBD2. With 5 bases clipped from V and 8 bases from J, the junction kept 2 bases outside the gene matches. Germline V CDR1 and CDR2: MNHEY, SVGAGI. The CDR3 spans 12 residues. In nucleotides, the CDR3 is TGTGCCAGCAGTCAGACTAGCGATGAGCAGTTCTTC. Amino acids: CASSQTSDEQFF.

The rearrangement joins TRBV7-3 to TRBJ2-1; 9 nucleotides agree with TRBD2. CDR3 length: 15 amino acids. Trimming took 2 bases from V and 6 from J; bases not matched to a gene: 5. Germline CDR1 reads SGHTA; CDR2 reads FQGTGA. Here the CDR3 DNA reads TGTGCCAGCAGCTTAGGGTTAGCGGGAGTCAATGAGCAGTTCTTC. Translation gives CASSLGLAGVNEQFF.

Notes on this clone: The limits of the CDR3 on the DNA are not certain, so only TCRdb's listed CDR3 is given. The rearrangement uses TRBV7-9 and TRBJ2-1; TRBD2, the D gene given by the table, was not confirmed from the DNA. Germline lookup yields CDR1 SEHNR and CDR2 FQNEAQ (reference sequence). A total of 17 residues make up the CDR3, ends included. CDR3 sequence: CASSFGPGSVDYNEQFF.

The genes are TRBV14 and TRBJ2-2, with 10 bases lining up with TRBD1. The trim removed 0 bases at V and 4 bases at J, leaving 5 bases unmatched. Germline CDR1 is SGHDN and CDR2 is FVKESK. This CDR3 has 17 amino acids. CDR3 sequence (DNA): TGTGCCAGCAGCCAAGATGGGGGACAGGGGTTCACCGGGGAGCTGTTTTTT. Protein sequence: CASSQDGGQGFTGELFF.

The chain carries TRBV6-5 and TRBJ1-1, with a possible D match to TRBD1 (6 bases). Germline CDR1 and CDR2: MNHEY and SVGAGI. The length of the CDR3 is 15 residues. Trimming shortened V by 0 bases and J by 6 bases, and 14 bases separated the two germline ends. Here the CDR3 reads CASSYSKGGSPEAFF. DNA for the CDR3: TGTGCCAGCAGTTACTCAAAGGGGGGGAGCCCTGAAGCTTTCTTT.

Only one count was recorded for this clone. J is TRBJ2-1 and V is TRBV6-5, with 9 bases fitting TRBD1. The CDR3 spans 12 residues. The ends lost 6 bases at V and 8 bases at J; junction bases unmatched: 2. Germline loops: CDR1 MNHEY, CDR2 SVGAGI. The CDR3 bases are TGTGCCAGCAGCAGGACAGGGGATGAGCAGTTCTTC. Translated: CASSRTGDEQFF.

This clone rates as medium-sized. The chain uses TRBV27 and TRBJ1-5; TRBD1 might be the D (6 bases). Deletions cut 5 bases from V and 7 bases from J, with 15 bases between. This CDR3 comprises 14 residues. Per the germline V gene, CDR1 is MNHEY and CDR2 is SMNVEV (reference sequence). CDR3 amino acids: CASSAQGQWQPQHF. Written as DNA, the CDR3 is TGTGCCAGCAGTGCGCAGGGGCAATGGCAGCCCCAGCATTTT.

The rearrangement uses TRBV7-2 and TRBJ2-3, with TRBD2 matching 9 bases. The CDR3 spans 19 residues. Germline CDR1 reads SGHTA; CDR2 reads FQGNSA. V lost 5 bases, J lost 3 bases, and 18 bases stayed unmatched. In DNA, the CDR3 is TGTGCCAGCAGCCTAAAGTGGGTAGCGGGGGATCTGTCTACAGATACGCAGTATTTT. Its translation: CASSLKWVAGDLSTDTQYF.

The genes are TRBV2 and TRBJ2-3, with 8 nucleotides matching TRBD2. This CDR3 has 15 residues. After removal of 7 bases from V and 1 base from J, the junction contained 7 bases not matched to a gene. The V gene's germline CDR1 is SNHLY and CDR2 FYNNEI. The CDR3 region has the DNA TGTGCCAGCAATCCCTCTAGCGGGCGCACAGATACGCAGTATTTT. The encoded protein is CASNPSSGRTDTQYF.

The CDR3 DNA is TGTGCCATCAGTGAGCGGGGGGGCTACAATGAGCAGTTCTTC. It specifies CAISERGGYNEQFF. The V and J genes are TRBV10-3 and TRBJ2-1; 8 bases agree with TRBD2. CDR3 length: 14 residues. With V trimmed by 2 bases and J by 3 bases, 0 bases remained unmatched. Germline V gene data show CDR1 as ENHRY and CDR2 as SYGVKD.

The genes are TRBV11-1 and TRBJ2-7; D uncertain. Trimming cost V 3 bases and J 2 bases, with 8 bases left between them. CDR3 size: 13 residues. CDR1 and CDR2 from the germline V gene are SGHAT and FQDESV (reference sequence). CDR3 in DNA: TGTGCCAGCAGCTTTCCTGAGACCTACGAGCAGTACTTC. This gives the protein CASSFPETYEQYF.

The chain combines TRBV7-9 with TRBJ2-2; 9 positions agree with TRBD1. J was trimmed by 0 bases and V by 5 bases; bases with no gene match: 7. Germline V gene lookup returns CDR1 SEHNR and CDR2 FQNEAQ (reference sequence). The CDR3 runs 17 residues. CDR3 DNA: TGTGCCAGCAGCCCACCGACAGGGGGTGCGAACACCGGGGAGCTGTTTTTT. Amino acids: CASSPPTGGANTGELFF. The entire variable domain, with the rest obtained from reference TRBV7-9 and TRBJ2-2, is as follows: DTGVSQNPRHKITKRGQNVTFRCDPISEHNRLYWYRQTLGQGPEFLTYFQNEAQLEKSRLLSDRFSAERPKGSFSTLEIQRTEQGDSAMYLCASSPPTGGANTGELFFGEGSRLTVL.

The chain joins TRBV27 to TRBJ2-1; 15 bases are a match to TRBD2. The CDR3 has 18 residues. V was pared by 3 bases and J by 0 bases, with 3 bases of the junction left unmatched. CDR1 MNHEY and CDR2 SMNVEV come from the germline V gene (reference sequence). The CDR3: CASSFGTSGGSSYNEQFF. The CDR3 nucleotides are TGTGCCAGCAGTTTTGGGACTAGCGGGGGGAGCTCCTACAATGAGCAGTTCTTC.

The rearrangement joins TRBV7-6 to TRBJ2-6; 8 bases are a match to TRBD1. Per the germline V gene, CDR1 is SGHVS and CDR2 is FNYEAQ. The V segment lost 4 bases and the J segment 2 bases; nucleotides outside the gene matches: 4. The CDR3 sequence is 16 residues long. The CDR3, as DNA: TGTGCCAGCAGCTCCGACAGGGGAACTGGGGCCAACGTCCTGACTTTC. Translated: CASSSDRGTGANVLTF.

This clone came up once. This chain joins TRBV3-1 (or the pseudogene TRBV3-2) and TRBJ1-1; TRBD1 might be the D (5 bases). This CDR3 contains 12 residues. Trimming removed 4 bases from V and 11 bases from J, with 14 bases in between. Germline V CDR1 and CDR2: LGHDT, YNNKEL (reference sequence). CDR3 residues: CASSLAAGEAFF. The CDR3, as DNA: TGTGCCAGCAGCCTCGCTGCGGGGGAGGCTTTCTTT.

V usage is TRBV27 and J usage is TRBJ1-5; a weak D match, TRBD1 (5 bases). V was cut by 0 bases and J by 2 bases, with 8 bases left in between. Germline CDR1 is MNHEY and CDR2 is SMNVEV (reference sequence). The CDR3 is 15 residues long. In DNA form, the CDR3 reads TGTGCCAGCAGTTTATCGGGGGGTCGCAATCAGCCCCAGCATTTT. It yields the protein CASSLSGGRNQPQHF.

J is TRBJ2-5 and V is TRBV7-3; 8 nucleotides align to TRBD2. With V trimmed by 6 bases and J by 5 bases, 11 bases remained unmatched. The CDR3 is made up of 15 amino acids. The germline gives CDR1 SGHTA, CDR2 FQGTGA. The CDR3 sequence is CASSYAGGAGETQYF. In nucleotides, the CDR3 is TGTGCCAGCAGTTACGCCGGGGGGGCGGGTGAGACCCAGTACTTC.

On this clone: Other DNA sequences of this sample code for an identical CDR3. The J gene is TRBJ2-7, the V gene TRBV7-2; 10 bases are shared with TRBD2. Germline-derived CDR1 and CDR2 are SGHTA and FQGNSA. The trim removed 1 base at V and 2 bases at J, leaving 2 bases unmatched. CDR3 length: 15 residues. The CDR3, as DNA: TGTGCCAGCAGCTTAGACAGCGGGGGGGCCTACGAGCAGTACTTC. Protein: CASSLDSGGAYEQYF.

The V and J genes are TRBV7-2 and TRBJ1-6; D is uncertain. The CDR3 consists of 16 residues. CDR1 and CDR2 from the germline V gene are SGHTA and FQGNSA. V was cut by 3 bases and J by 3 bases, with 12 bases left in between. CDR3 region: CASSFPSQIYNSPLHF. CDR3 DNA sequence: TGTGCCAGCAGCTTCCCCAGTCAGATCTATAATTCACCCCTCCACTTT.

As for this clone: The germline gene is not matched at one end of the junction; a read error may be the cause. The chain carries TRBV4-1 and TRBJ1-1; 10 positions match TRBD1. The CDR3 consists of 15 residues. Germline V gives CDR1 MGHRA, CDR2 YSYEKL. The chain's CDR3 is CVSSQDRGLGTEAFF. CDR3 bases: TGCGTCAGCAGCCAAGACAGGGGGCTGGGCACTGAAGCTTTCTTT.

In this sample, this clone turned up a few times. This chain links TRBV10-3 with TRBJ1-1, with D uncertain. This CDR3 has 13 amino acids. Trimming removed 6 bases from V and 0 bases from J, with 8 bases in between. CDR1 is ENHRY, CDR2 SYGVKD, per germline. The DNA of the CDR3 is TGTGCCATCAGGGCCAGTTTGAACACTGAAGCTTTCTTT. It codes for CAIRASLNTEAFF.

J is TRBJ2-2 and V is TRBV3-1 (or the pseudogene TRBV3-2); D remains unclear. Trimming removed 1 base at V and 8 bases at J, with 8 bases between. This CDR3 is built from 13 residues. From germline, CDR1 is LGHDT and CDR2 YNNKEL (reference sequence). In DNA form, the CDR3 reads TGTGCCAGCAGCCAAGCAACAGCAGGGGAGCTGTTTTTT. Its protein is CASSQATAGELFF.

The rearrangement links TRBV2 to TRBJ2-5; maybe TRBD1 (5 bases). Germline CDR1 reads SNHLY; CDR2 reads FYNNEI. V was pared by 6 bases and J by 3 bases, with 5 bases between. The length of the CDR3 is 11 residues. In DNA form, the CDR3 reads TGTGCCAGCAGAGGGGAAGAGACCCAGTACTTC. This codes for CASRGEETQYF.

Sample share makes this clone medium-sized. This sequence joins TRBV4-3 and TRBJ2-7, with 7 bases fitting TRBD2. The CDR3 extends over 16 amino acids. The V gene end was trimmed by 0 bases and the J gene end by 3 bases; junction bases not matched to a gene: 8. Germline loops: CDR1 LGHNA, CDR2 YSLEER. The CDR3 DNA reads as TGCGCCAGCAGCCAAGATCTGGGCGGGGGAATCTACGAGCAGTACTTC. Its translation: CASSQDLGGGIYEQYF.

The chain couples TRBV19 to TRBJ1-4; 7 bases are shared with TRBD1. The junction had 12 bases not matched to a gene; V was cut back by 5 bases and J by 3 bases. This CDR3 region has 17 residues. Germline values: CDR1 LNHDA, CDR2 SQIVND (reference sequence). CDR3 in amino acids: CASSSSFRQGANEKLFF. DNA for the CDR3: TGTGCCAGTAGTTCCTCCTTCCGGCAGGGGGCTAATGAAAAACTGTTTTTT.

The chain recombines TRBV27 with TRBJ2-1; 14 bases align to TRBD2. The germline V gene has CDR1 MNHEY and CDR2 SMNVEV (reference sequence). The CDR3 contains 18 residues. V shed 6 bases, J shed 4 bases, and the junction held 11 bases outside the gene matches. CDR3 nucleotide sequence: TGTGCCAGCAGGCCGGGACTAGCGGGGGTGATTCCTTACAATGAGCAGTTCTTC. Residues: CASRPGLAGVIPYNEQFF.